The 27 T cell receptor beta chains reported below all come from one sample, sequenced in a study of blood T cell repertoires in COVID-19. Sequenced by immunoSEQ multiplex PCR; TCRdb stores in-frame clones only, minus some. The repertoire holds more than 300,000 clones, with about 86% as singletons. Sequenced material: peripheral blood. Source of these receptors: a woman in her forties or fifties with acute or convalescent COVID-19.

This sequence joins TRBV29-1 and TRBJ2-2; 8 nucleotides agree with TRBD1. The CDR3 has 15 residues. Per the germline V gene, CDR1 is SQVTM and CDR2 is ANQGSEA. J lost 0 bases, V lost 4 bases, and 4 bases had no gene match. CDR3 nucleotide sequence: TGCAGCGTTGTAGCACAGGGGGCGAACACCGGGGAGCTGTTTTTT. Translation gives CSVVAQGANTGELFF.

This clone came up a few times. The chain couples TRBV4-2 to TRBJ1-6; TRBD1 aligns across 11 bases. Germline-derived CDR1 and CDR2 are LGHNA and YNFKEQ. This CDR3 contains 16 residues. V dropped 0 bases and J dropped 13; count of bases not matched to a gene: 8. Written as DNA, the CDR3 is TGTGCCAGCAGCCAAGATTTGGGACAGGGGGTTGTGCCCCTCCACTTT. Residues: CASSQDLGQGVVPLHF.

This clone was detected only a few times. The V gene is TRBV25-1, the J gene TRBJ1-3; D not certain. CDR1 is MGHDK and CDR2 is SYGVNS in the germline V gene. This CDR3 has 16 amino acids. Trimming shortened V by 1 base and J by 0 bases, and 10 bases separated the two germline ends. The CDR3 coding sequence is TGTGCCAGCAGTGAATCAGGCAGCATCTCTGGAAACACCATATATTTT. Amino acids: CASSESGSISGNTIYF.

The chain combines TRBV13 with TRBJ2-2; 13 bases map to TRBD2. CDR3 size: 23 residues. Germline trimming cut 2 bases from V and 2 bases from J; bases unmatched to any gene: 20. Per the germline V gene, CDR1 is PRHDT and CDR2 is FYEKMQ (reference sequence). The CDR3 region has the DNA TGTGCCAGCAGCTTATCGGGGCGGACTAGCGGGAGTATTTCACCTCATAACACCGGGGAGCTGTTTTTT. It yields the protein CASSLSGRTSGSISPHNTGELFF.

Only one count was recorded for this clone. The V and J genes are TRBV18 and TRBJ2-3, with a weak D call TRBD2 (7 bases). The germline CDR1 and CDR2 sequences are KGHSH and LQKENI. CDR3 length equals 17 residues. V was pared by 0 bases and J by 4 bases, with 17 bases between. CDR3 sequence (DNA): TGTGCCAGCTCACCACCCCGAGGGGGGGATTTTTCAGATACGCAGTATTTT. It specifies CASSPPRGGDFSDTQYF.

This clone appeared a few times. Compared with germline, one end of the junction differs, possibly owing to a read error. The rearrangement uses TRBV20-1 and TRBJ1-2, with D uncertain. Per the germline V gene, CDR1 is DFQATT and CDR2 is SNEGSKA (reference sequence). The CDR3 covers 11 residues. The DNA of the CDR3 is TGCAGTGCTAGAAAGGATGAGGGTCACGGTTTC. This translates into CSARKDEGHGF.

The V gene is TRBV30, the J gene TRBJ1-1; D remains ambiguous. The CDR3 runs to 14 residues. Per germline, CDR1 GTSNPN and CDR2 SVGIG (reference sequence). V gave up 0 bases and J gave up 1 base, with 9 bases separating them. The CDR3 is CAWSVVQTNTEAFF. The CDR3, as DNA: TGTGCCTGGAGTGTGGTACAGACGAACACTGAAGCTTTCTTT.

There are a few counts of this clone. This chain uses TRBV14 with TRBJ1-2; D not certain. This CDR3 contains 13 residues. Germline lookup yields CDR1 SGHDN and CDR2 FVKESK. V lost 1 base, J lost 8 bases, and 11 bases lay in between. The CDR3 protein is CASSQGRLDGYTF. The DNA for the CDR3 is TGTGCCAGCAGCCAAGGCCGGCTAGACGGCTACACCTTC. The variable domain in full, with the rest retrieved from reference TRBV14 and TRBJ1-2, is EAGVTQFPSHSVIEKGQTVTLRCDPISGHDNLYWYRRVMGKEIKFLLHFVKESKQDESGMPNNRFLAERTGGTYSTLKVQPAELEDSGVYFCASSQGRLDGYTFGSGTRLTVV.

The rearrangement uses TRBV27 and TRBJ1-2; D is perhaps TRBD1 (6 bases). CDR1 and CDR2 (germline): MNHEY, SMNVEV (reference sequence). CDR3 length: 13 amino acids. Between the trimmed V and J ends, which lost 4 bases and 7 bases, there was a span of 13 bases. The CDR3 DNA follows: TGTGCCAGCAGTTCCGACAGGTTCGGTGGCTACACCTTC. Encoded protein: CASSSDRFGGYTF.

The chain links TRBV12-3 or TRBV12-4 to TRBJ2-2, with no clear D. Trimming removed 2 bases at V and 3 bases at J, with 4 bases between. The CDR3 consists of 13 residues. The CDR3 is CASSLRDTGELFF. CDR3 nucleotides: TGTGCCAGCAGTTTACGGGACACCGGGGAGCTGTTTTTT.

The gene calls are TRBV5-4 and TRBJ2-5, with D maybe TRBD2 (7 bases). Germline V CDR1 and CDR2: SGHNT, YYREEE (reference sequence). V was trimmed by 4 bases and J by 5 bases, leaving 18 bases between them. The CDR3 loop spans 15 amino acids. The CDR3 nucleotides read TGTGCCAGCAGCCCCGGGGGGCCCCCCGGGGAGACCCAGTACTTC. This gives the protein CASSPGGPPGETQYF.

The chain links TRBV6-2 or TRBV6-3 to TRBJ1-1; a weak D match, TRBD1 (5 bases). V was trimmed by 2 bases and J by 0 bases, leaving 7 bases between them. The germline V gene encodes CDR1 MNHEY and CDR2 SVGEGT. CDR3 length: 14 amino acids. The CDR3 DNA reads TGTGCCAGCAGTTACCAAGGGGTGAACACTGAAGCTTTCTTT. Translating it yields CASSYQGVNTEAFF.

This chain joins TRBV6-4 and TRBJ2-7; 7 bases fit TRBD1. CDR1 is MRHNA, CDR2 SNTAGT, per germline. The CDR3 totals 13 residues. Trimming at V came to 2 bases and at J to 6 bases, leaving 4 bases not matched to a gene. CDR3 nucleotide sequence: TGTGCCAGCAGTGACCCCACAGGGGTCGAGCAGTACGTC. Amino acids: CASSDPTGVEQYV.

The J gene is TRBJ2-1, the V gene TRBV6-4; no firm D call. Germline V CDR1 and CDR2: MRHNA, SNTAGT. Trimming pared 6 bases from V and 4 bases from J, leaving 13 bases between. The CDR3 length is 14 residues. CDR3 region: CASRPEASYNEQFF. CDR3 DNA: TGTGCCAGCAGGCCTGAGGCGTCGTACAATGAGCAGTTCTTC.

Comment on this clone: Within the sample, other DNA sequences also encode this same CDR3. This chain uses TRBV5-1 with TRBJ1-3; D remains unclear. The CDR3 extends over 16 amino acids. V was trimmed by 0 bases and J by 1 base, leaving 11 bases between them. Germline V gene data show CDR1 as SGHRS and CDR2 as YFSETQ. DNA for the CDR3: TGCGCCAGCAGCTTGGCCCCAGGTTATTCTGGAAACACCATATATTTT. Amino acids: CASSLAPGYSGNTIYF.

The chain has TRBV5-1 and TRBJ2-3; TRBD2 aligns across 15 bases. V lost 4 bases, J lost 6 bases, and 6 bases stayed unmatched. Per germline, CDR1 SGHRS and CDR2 YFSETQ. The CDR3 contains 16 residues. Here the CDR3 DNA reads TGCGCCAGCAGCCATGGACTAGCGGGGGGGCCGGATACGCAGTATTTT. It translates to CASSHGLAGGPDTQYF.

This clone was picked up a small number of times. The chain employs TRBV18 and TRBJ1-3, with D perhaps TRBD1 (6 bases). The V end lost 3 bases, the J end lost 5 bases, and 11 bases lay between the germline ends. Per germline, CDR1 KGHSH and CDR2 LQKENI. This CDR3 is built from 14 residues. The CDR3 sequence is CASSPGAPRNTIYF. The DNA of the CDR3 is TGTGCCAGCTCACCGGGGGCCCCCAGAAACACCATATATTTT.

V and J are TRBV5-1 and TRBJ1-5; the match to TRBD1 covers 7 bases. CDR3 length equals 15 residues. The V gene's germline CDR1 is SGHRS and CDR2 YFSETQ. The trim removed 0 bases at V and 2 bases at J, leaving 2 bases unmatched. The CDR3 DNA sequence: TGCGCCAGCAGCTTGGGGACAGGCGGCAATCAGCCCCAGCATTTT. As protein: CASSLGTGGNQPQHF.

The CDR3 nucleotides are TGTGCCAGCAGTTACGGGCCTTCGGGGGGTCAGCCCCAGCATTTT. Its protein product is CASSYGPSGGQPQHF. V usage is TRBV6-5 and J usage is TRBJ1-5; D is possibly TRBD1 (5 bases). Germline-derived CDR1 and CDR2 are MNHEY and SVGAGI. Trimming took off 2 bases at V and 6 bases at J, with 14 bases between the two ends. The CDR3 covers 15 residues.

The V and J genes are TRBV6-5 and TRBJ1-3; D is perhaps TRBD1 (6 bases). Between the trimmed V and J ends, which lost 6 bases and 4 bases, there was a span of 13 bases. The germline CDR1 and CDR2 sequences are MNHEY and SVGAGI. This CDR3 has 14 residues. The CDR3 DNA follows: TGTGCCAGCAGCAGGGGTGTGGAAGGAAACACCATATATTTT. Its translation: CASSRGVEGNTIYF.

The CDR3, as DNA: TGTGCCAGCAGCTTATTAGCGGGGAACACTGAAGCTTTCTTT. Residues: CASSLLAGNTEAFF. The chain combines TRBV7-2 with TRBJ1-1; D ambiguous. Germline V gives CDR1 SGHTA, CDR2 FQGNSA. The CDR3 has 14 amino acids. Trimming shortened V by 2 bases and J by 1 base, and 8 bases separated the two germline ends.

The gene calls are TRBV7-2 and TRBJ1-6; 8 nucleotides match TRBD1. After removal of 8 bases from V and 7 bases from J, the junction contained 10 bases not matched to a gene. Germline CDR1 reads SGHTA; CDR2 reads FQGNSA. This CDR3 contains 15 residues. CDR3 protein: CASAGGRDGNSPLHF. The DNA of the CDR3 is TGTGCCAGCGCAGGGGGCCGGGACGGGAATTCACCCCTCCACTTT.

The DNA of the CDR3 is TGTGCCAGCAGCAAGGGCGACAGTAGAATATCTGGAAACACCATATATTTT. It encodes CASSKGDSRISGNTIYF. The chain employs TRBV21-1 and TRBJ1-3; TRBD1 was called by the table and not checked on the DNA. TRBV21-1 constitutes a pseudogene. The CDR3 has 17 residues.

The V gene is TRBV7-8, the J gene TRBJ1-1; TRBD1 is a possible D gene (5 bases). This CDR3 region has 14 residues. V lost 1 base and J lost 4, with 10 bases in between. Germline lookup yields CDR1 SGHVS and CDR2 FQNEAQ. The chain's CDR3 is CASSLDGGATEAFF. CDR3 in DNA: TGTGCCAGCAGCTTAGATGGCGGGGCCACTGAAGCTTTCTTT.

The chain's CDR3 is CASSLIYTQYF. The CDR3 region has the DNA TGTGCCAGCAGCTTAATATATACGCAGTATTTT. The rearrangement links TRBV7-2 to TRBJ2-3; D call uncertain. The CDR3 consists of 11 residues. With 2 bases removed from V and 7 bases from J, the gap between germline ends came to 4 bases. CDR1 is SGHTA, CDR2 FQGNSA, per germline.

The CDR3 DNA follows: TGTGCCAGCAGCCTCGACAGGGATTCACTGTTTTTT. Translated, it gives CASSLDRDSLFF. The chain recombines TRBV7-2 with TRBJ1-4; the match to TRBD1 covers 7 bases. The J segment lost 13 bases and the V segment lost 5 bases, leaving 7 bases of the junction unmatched. The V gene's germline CDR1 is SGHTA and CDR2 FQGNSA. CDR3 length: 12 residues.

This rearrangement joins TRBV11-2 to TRBJ2-7; no clear D. Trimming stripped 1 base from V and 4 bases from J, with 14 bases between. The germline V gene encodes CDR1 SGHAT and CDR2 FQNNGV. This CDR3 is 15 amino acids long. The CDR3 loop is CASSLVLSPPYEQYF. CDR3 sequence (DNA): TGTGCCAGCAGCTTAGTCCTGTCCCCCCCGTACGAGCAGTACTTC.